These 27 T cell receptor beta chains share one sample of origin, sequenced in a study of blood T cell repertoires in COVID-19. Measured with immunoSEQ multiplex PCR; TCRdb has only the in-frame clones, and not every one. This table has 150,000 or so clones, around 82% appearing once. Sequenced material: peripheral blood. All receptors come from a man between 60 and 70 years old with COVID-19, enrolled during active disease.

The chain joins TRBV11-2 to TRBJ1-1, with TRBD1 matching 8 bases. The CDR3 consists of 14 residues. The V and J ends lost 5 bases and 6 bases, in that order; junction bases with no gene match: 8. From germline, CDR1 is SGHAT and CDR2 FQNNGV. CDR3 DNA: TGTGCCAGCAGCCCAAGACAGGGGATTCCTGAAGCTTTCTTT. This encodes CASSPRQGIPEAFF.

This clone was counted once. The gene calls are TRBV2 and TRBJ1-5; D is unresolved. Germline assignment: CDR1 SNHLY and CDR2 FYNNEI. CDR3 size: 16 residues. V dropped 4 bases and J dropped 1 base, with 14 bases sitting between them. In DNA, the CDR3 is TGTGCCAGCAGTGTAAACGCAATCGGGAGCAATCAGCCCCAGCATTTT. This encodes CASSVNAIGSNQPQHF.

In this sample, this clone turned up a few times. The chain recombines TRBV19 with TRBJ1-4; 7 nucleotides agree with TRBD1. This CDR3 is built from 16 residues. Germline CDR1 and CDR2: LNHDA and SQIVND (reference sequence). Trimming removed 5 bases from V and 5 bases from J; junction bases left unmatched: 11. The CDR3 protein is CASSPRAGTANEKLFF. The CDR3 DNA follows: TGTGCCAGTAGTCCTCGAGCCGGGACAGCCAATGAAAAACTGTTTTTT.

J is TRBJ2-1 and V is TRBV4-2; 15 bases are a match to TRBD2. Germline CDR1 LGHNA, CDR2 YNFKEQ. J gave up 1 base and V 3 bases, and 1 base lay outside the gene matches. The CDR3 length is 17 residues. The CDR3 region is CASSQGLAGGSYNEQFF. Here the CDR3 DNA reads TGTGCCAGCAGCCAGGGACTAGCGGGAGGTTCCTACAATGAGCAGTTCTTC.

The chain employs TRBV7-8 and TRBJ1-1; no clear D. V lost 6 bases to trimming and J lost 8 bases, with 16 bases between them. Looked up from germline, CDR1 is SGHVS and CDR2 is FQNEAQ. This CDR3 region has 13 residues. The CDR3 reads CASRIDVGGEAFF. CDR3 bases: TGTGCCAGCAGGATAGACGTCGGCGGAGAAGCTTTCTTT.

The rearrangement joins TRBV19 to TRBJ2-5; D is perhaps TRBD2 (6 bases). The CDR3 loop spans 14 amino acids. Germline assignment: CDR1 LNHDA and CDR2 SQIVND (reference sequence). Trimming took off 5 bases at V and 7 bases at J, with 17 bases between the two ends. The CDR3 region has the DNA TGTGCCAGTAGTGGCCGGACTACGGAGGGGACCCAGTACTTC. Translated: CASSGRTTEGTQYF.

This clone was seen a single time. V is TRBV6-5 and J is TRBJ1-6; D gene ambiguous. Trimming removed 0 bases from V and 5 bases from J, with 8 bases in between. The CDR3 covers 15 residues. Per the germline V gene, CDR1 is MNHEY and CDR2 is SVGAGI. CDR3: CASSYSTPNNSPLHF. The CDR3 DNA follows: TGTGCCAGCAGTTACTCGACACCGAATAATTCACCCCTCCACTTT.

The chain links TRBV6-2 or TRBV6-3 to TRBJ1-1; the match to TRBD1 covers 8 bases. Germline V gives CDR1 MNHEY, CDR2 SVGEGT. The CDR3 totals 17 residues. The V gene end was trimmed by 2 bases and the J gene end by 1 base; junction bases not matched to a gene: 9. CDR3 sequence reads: CASSYGGTGPKNTEAFF. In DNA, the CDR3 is TGTGCCAGCAGTTACGGGGGGACAGGACCTAAGAACACTGAAGCTTTCTTT.

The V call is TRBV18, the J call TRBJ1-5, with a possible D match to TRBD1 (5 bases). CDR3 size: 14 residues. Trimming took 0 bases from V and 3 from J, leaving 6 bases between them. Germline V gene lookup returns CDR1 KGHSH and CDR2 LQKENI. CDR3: CASSPPTVNQPQHF. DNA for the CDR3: TGTGCCAGCTCACCACCGACAGTCAATCAGCCCCAGCATTTT.

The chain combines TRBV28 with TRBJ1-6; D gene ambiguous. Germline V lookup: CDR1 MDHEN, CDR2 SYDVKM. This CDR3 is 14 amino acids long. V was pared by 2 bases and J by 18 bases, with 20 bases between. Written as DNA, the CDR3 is TGTGCCAGCAGTTTAGGGCGGGCCTCCCAAGGGTCCCACTTT. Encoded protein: CASSLGRASQGSHF.

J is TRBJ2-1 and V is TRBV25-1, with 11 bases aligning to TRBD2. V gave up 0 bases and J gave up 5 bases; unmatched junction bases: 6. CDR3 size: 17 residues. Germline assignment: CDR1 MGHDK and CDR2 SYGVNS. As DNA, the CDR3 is TGTGCCAGCAGTGAATATCCGACTAGCGGGACCCACAATGAGCAGTTCTTC. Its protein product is CASSEYPTSGTHNEQFF.

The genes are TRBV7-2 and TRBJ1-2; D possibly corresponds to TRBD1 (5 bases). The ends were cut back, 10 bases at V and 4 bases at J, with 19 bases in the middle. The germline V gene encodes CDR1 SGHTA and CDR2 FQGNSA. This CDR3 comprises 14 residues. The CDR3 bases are TGTGCCAACCAGCTTAATGACAGACTCTATGGCTACACCTTC. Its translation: CANQLNDRLYGYTF.

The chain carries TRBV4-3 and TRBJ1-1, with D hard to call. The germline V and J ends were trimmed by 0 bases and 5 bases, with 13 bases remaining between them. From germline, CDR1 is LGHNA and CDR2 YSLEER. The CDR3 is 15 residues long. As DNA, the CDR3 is TGCGCCAGCAGCCAAGATACGGGGAGAACAACTGAAGCTTTCTTT. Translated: CASSQDTGRTTEAFF.

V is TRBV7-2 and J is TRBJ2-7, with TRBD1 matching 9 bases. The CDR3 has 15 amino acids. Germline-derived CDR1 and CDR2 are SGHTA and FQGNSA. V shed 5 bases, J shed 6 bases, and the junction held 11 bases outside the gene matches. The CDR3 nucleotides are TGTGCCAGCAGCCCATCCGGGACAGGGTGGCGCGAGCAGTACTTC. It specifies CASSPSGTGWREQYF.

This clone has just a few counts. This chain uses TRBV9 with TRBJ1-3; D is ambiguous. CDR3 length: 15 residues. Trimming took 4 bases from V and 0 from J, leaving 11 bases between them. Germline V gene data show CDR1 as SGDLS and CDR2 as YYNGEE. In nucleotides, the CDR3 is TGTGCCAGCAGCCATAGCCAGTCCTCTGGAAACACCATATATTTT. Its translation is CASSHSQSSGNTIYF.

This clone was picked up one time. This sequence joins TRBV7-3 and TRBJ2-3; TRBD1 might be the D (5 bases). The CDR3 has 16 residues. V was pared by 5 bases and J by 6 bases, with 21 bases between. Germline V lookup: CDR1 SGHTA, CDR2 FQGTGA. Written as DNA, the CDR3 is TGTGCCAGCAGCACGCAACCCTCAGGGTTGGGGGATACGCAGTATTTT. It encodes CASSTQPSGLGDTQYF.

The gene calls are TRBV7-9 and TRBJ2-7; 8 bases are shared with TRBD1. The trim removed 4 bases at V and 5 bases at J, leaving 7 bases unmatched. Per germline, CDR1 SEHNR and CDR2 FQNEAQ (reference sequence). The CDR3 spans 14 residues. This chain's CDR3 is CASSSTDRADEQYF. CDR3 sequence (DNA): TGTGCCAGCAGCTCAACGGACAGGGCCGACGAGCAGTACTTC.

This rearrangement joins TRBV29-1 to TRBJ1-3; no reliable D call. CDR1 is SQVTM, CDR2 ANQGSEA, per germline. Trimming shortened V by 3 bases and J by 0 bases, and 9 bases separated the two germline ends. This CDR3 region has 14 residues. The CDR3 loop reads CSVDPGFSGNTIYF. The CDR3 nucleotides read TGCAGCGTTGATCCGGGATTCTCTGGAAACACCATATATTTT.

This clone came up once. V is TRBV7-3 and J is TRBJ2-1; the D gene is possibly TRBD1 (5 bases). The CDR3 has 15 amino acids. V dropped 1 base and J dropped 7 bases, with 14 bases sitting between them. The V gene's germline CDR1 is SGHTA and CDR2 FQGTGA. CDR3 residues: CASSLNSLTDNEQFF. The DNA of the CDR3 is TGTGCCAGCAGCTTAAACTCTCTGACAGATAATGAGCAGTTCTTC.

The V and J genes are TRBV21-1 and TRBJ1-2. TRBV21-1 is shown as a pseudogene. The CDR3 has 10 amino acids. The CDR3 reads CASFFHGYTF. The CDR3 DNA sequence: TGTGCCAGCTTCTTTCATGGCTACACCTTC.

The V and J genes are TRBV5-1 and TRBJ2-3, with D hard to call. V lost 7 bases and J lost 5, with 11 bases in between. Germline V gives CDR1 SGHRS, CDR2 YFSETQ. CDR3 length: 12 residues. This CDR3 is CASRVQEDTQYF. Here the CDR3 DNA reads TGCGCCAGCCGTGTCCAGGAAGATACGCAGTATTTT.

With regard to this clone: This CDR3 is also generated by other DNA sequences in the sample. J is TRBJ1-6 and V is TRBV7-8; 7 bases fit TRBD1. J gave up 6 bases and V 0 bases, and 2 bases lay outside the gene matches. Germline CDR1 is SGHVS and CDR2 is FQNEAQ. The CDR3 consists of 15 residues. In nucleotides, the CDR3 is TGTGCCAGCAGCTTAGCGGGACAGCCTAATTCACCCCTCCACTTT. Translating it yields CASSLAGQPNSPLHF.

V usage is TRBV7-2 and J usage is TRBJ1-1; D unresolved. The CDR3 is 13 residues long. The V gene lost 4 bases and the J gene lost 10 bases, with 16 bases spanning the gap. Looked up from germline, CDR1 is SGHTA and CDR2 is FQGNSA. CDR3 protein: CASSSRGLGPAFF. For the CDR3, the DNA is TGTGCCAGCAGCTCCCGGGGTCTAGGGCCAGCTTTCTTT.

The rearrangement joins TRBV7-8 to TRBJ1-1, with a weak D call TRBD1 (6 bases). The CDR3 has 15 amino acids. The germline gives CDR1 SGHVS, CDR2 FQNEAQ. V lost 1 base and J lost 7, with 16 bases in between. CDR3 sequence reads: CASSLVAGESGEAFF. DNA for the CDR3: TGTGCCAGCAGCTTAGTCGCAGGGGAGTCCGGTGAAGCTTTCTTT. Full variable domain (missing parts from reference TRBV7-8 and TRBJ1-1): GAGVSQSPRYKVAKRGQDVALRCDPISGHVSLFWYQQALGQGPEFLTYFQNEAQLDKSGLPSDRFFAERPEGSVSTLKIQRTQQEDSAVYLCASSLVAGESGEAFFGQGTRLTVV.

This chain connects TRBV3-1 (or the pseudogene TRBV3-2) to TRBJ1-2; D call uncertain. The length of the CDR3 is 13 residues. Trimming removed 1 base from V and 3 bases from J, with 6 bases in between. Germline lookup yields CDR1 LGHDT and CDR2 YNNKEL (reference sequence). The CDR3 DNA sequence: TGTGCCAGCAGCCAAGGGGCTGACTATGGCTACACCTTC. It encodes CASSQGADYGYTF.

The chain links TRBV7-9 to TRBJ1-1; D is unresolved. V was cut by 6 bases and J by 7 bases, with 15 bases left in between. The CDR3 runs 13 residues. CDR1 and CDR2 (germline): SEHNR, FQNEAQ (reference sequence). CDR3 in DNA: TGTGCCAGCAGTTTCCATCCACAGAATGAAGCTTTCTTT. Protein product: CASSFHPQNEAFF. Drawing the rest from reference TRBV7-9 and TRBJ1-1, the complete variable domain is DTGVSQNPRHKITKRGQNVTFRCDPISEHNRLYWYRQTLGQGPEFLTYFQNEAQLEKSRLLSDRFSAERPKGSFSTLEIQRTEQGDSAMYLCASSFHPQNEAFFGQGTRLTVV.

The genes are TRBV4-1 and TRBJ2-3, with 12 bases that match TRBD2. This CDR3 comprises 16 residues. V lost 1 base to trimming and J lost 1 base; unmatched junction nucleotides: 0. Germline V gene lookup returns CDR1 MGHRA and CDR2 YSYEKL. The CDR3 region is CASSQGTSGGTDTQYF. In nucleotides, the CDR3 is TGCGCCAGCAGCCAAGGGACTAGCGGGGGCACAGATACGCAGTATTTT.